The 26 T cell receptor beta chains below all came from one sample that was sequenced in a study of blood T cell repertoires in COVID-19. The method was immunoSEQ multiplex PCR; TCRdb's version includes in-frame clones alone and lacks a portion of them. Of a few hundred thousand clones listed, more than 85% are singletons. Input material: PBMCs or T cells enriched from blood (not recorded which). All receptors derive from a woman aged 30 to 39 who had recovered from COVID-19.

The chain couples TRBV19 to TRBJ1-6, with 7 bases fitting TRBD1. The germline V gene has CDR1 LNHDA and CDR2 SQIVND (reference sequence). The CDR3 totals 15 residues. The junction had 10 bases not matched to a gene; V was cut back by 5 bases and J by 9 bases. The CDR3 region has the DNA TGTGCCAGTAGTGCTCAGGGGGTTTCGAGTTCACCCCTCCACTTT. Protein: CASSAQGVSSSPLHF. The full variable domain, in which reference TRBV19 and TRBJ1-6 provide the parts outside the CDR3, is DGGITQSPKYLFRKEGQNVTLSCEQNLNHDAMYWYRQDPGQGLRLIYYSQIVNDFQKGDIAEGYSVSREKKESFPLTVTSAQKNPTAFYLCASSAQGVSSSPLHFGNGTRLTVT.

The chain recombines TRBV28 with TRBJ1-6; D might be TRBD1 (6 bases). This CDR3 is built from 13 residues. CDR1 is MDHEN and CDR2 is SYDVKM in the germline V gene. With 6 bases removed from V and 7 bases from J, the gap between germline ends came to 10 bases. The CDR3 nucleotides are TGTGCCAGCAGGGACAGCGTAAATTCACCCCTCCACTTT. As protein: CASRDSVNSPLHF.

This chain connects TRBV18 to TRBJ2-7; 11 bases are a match to TRBD2. CDR3 length: 14 residues. The V gene end was trimmed by 3 bases and the J gene end by 3 bases; junction bases not matched to a gene: 1. The V gene's germline CDR1 is KGHSH and CDR2 LQKENI. CDR3 coding DNA: TGTGCCAGCTCACCCGGGACTAGCGGCTACGAGCAGTACTTC. Translating gives CASSPGTSGYEQYF.

The V and J genes are TRBV5-4 and TRBJ1-2, with TRBD1 matching 8 bases. The CDR3 is 13 amino acids. J lost 4 bases, V lost 4 bases, and 3 bases had no gene match. The germline V gene encodes CDR1 SGHNT and CDR2 YYREEE (reference sequence). For the CDR3, the DNA is TGTGCCAGCAGCGGGGGACAGGCCTATGGCTACACCTTC. Translation: CASSGGQAYGYTF.

V and J are TRBV7-2 and TRBJ2-7, with 9 positions matching TRBD2. Germline CDR1 is SGHTA and CDR2 is FQGNSA. This CDR3 has 15 amino acids. V lost 1 base and J lost 2; bases outside the gene matches: 3. This CDR3 is CASSLEASGAYEQYF. The CDR3, as DNA: TGTGCCAGCAGCTTAGAGGCTAGCGGGGCCTACGAGCAGTACTTC.

The chain recombines TRBV7-9 with TRBJ2-1, with 7 positions matching TRBD1. Germline V gene lookup returns CDR1 SEHNR and CDR2 FQNEAQ (reference sequence). With V trimmed by 10 bases and J by 4 bases, 10 bases remained unmatched. The CDR3 has 14 amino acids. CDR3 sequence: CAMGLRQGYNEQFF. The CDR3 DNA reads TGTGCCATGGGTTTGAGACAGGGTTACAATGAGCAGTTCTTC.

The V and J genes are TRBV4-2 and TRBJ2-5; possible D gene TRBD1, 6 bases. V was trimmed by 0 bases and J by 1 base, leaving 12 bases between them. The CDR3 sequence is 16 residues long. The germline V gene encodes CDR1 LGHNA and CDR2 YNFKEQ. The CDR3 coding sequence is TGTGCCAGCAGCCAAGAATATAGGACAGCCCAAGAGACCCAGTACTTC. This encodes CASSQEYRTAQETQYF.

V and J are TRBV10-3 and TRBJ2-1; 10 bases are shared with TRBD1. Germline V lookup: CDR1 ENHRY, CDR2 SYGVKD. The junction had 11 bases not matched to a gene; V was cut back by 3 bases and J by 9 bases. The CDR3 runs 16 residues. CDR3: CAISEDGTGAQFEQFF. The CDR3 DNA reads TGTGCCATCAGTGAAGACGGGACAGGGGCGCAGTTTGAGCAGTTCTTC.

The chain couples TRBV2 to TRBJ1-1; unclear D gene. The CDR3 is 12 amino acids. Germline V gene data show CDR1 as SNHLY and CDR2 as FYNNEI. V gave up 5 bases and J gave up 0 bases, with 4 bases separating them. CDR3 sequence: CASSFMNTEAFF. In DNA, the CDR3 is TGTGCCAGCAGTTTTATGAACACTGAAGCTTTCTTT.

V gene TRBV19 combines with J gene TRBJ1-5, with 9 nucleotides matching TRBD1. This CDR3 is 17 amino acids long. J gave up 0 bases and V 1 base, and 4 bases lay outside the gene matches. Germline V lookup: CDR1 LNHDA, CDR2 SQIVND (reference sequence). The CDR3 DNA follows: TGTGCCAGTAGTATAGCTCGGGGACAGGGTAGCAATCAGCCCCAGCATTTT. Its translation is CASSIARGQGSNQPQHF. The full variable domain, completed using reference TRBV19 and TRBJ1-5, is DGGITQSPKYLFRKEGQNVTLSCEQNLNHDAMYWYRQDPGQGLRLIYYSQIVNDFQKGDIAEGYSVSREKKESFPLTVTSAQKNPTAFYLCASSIARGQGSNQPQHFGDGTRLSIL.

The J gene is TRBJ1-3, the V gene TRBV9; D unresolved. This CDR3 region has 13 residues. The germline V gene encodes CDR1 SGDLS and CDR2 YYNGEE. The ends were cut back, 0 bases at V and 8 bases at J, with 9 bases in the middle. The DNA of the CDR3 is TGTGCCAGCAGCGTAGCGGGGAGGGACACCATATATTTT. It codes for CASSVAGRDTIYF.

The chain carries TRBV7-9 and TRBJ1-4; D possibly corresponds to TRBD1 (5 bases). The CDR3 contains 14 residues. V lost 4 bases and J 8 bases, leaving 14 bases between the germline ends. Germline-derived CDR1 and CDR2 are SEHNR and FQNEAQ (reference sequence). The CDR3 nucleotides are TGTGCCAGCAGCTCATCAGGGATGTGGGAAAAACTGTTTTTT. Its protein is CASSSSGMWEKLFF. The variable domain in full, completed from reference TRBV7-9 and TRBJ1-4, reads DTGVSQNPRHKITKRGQNVTFRCDPISEHNRLYWYRQTLGQGPEFLTYFQNEAQLEKSRLLSDRFSAERPKGSFSTLEIQRTEQGDSAMYLCASSSSGMWEKLFFGSGTQLSVL.

The chain joins TRBV4-1 to TRBJ2-5; 7 nucleotides agree with TRBD1. CDR1 is MGHRA, CDR2 YSYEKL, per germline. CDR3 length: 18 residues. V was clipped by 0 bases and J by 3 bases; unmatched bases: 13. The CDR3 coding sequence is TGCGCCAGCAGCCAAGACCCGACAGGGCTCTTCATTGAAGAGACCCAGTACTTC. Protein: CASSQDPTGLFIEETQYF.

This clone was counted a single time. The chain combines TRBV18 with TRBJ1-1, with D perhaps matching TRBD1 (5 bases). The germline gives CDR1 KGHSH, CDR2 LQKENI. The CDR3 runs 16 residues. V lost 3 bases and J lost 6, with 20 bases in between. The CDR3 DNA reads as TGTGCCAGCTCACCTACCAGGGAACCCCATAGAGCTGAAGCTTTCTTT. It is translated as CASSPTREPHRAEAFF.

The chain has TRBV28 and TRBJ1-4; D gene unclear. The CDR3 runs 12 residues. Trimming pared 4 bases from V and 4 bases from J, leaving 4 bases between. CDR1 and CDR2 (germline): MDHEN, SYDVKM. The CDR3 is CASSSFNEKLFF. The CDR3, as DNA: TGTGCCAGCAGTTCCTTTAATGAAAAACTGTTTTTT.

This clone was observed a handful of times. The chain is built from TRBV19 and TRBJ1-6, with D perhaps matching TRBD1 (6 bases). Between the trimmed V and J ends, which lost 9 bases and 0 bases, there was a span of 15 bases. The germline CDR1 and CDR2 sequences are LNHDA and SQIVND (reference sequence). The CDR3 extends over 16 amino acids. The CDR3 DNA follows: TGTGCCAGCGGGGGGCCCGATAGCTCCTATAATTCACCCCTCCACTTT. As protein: CASGGPDSSYNSPLHF.

This sequence joins TRBV5-4 and TRBJ1-2, with TRBD1 as a possible D gene (5 bases). Germline CDR1 and CDR2: SGHNT and YYREEE (reference sequence). This CDR3 contains 14 residues. Trimming removed 7 bases at V and 6 bases at J, with 19 bases between. The CDR3: CASLGGDPLHGYTF. The CDR3 region has the DNA TGTGCCAGCCTCGGGGGGGATCCCCTGCATGGCTACACCTTC.

V is TRBV7-9 and J is TRBJ1-1; no firm D call. V was shortened by 1 base and J by 1 base, with 4 bases between the two germline ends. The CDR3 runs to 13 residues. Looked up from germline, CDR1 is SEHNR and CDR2 is FQNEAQ (reference sequence). CDR3 nucleotides: TGTGCCAGCAGCTTAGTCGGGAACACTGAAGCTTTCTTT. Its protein is CASSLVGNTEAFF.

The V and J genes are TRBV27 and TRBJ2-5, with 9 bases matching TRBD1. V gave up 11 bases and J gave up 2 bases; unmatched junction bases: 12. The CDR3 consists of 15 residues. Germline V gives CDR1 MNHEY, CDR2 SMNVEV (reference sequence). The CDR3 is CAARPPGQGQETQYF. The CDR3 coding sequence is TGTGCCGCGAGACCCCCGGGACAGGGACAAGAGACCCAGTACTTC.

The chain recombines TRBV24-1 with TRBJ2-3, with TRBD2 matching over 11 bases. Germline-derived CDR1 and CDR2 are KGHDR and SFDVKD. The CDR3 spans 17 residues. The V and J ends lost 4 bases and 0 bases, in that order; junction bases with no gene match: 5. For the CDR3, the DNA is TGTGCCACCAGTGAATCTACTAGCGGGGGAAGCACAGATACGCAGTATTTT. Its translation: CATSESTSGGSTDTQYF.

The chain employs TRBV7-6 and TRBJ2-3; 9 bases fit TRBD2. CDR1 is SGHVS, CDR2 FNYEAQ, per germline. This CDR3 region has 17 residues. V was clipped by 3 bases and J by 0 bases; unmatched bases: 7. Written as DNA, the CDR3 is TGTGCCAGCAGCTTGCGGGGGGGCCGGCCTAGCACAGATACGCAGTATTTT. Its translation is CASSLRGGRPSTDTQYF.

The table lists this clone with a count of one. The chain is built from TRBV5-1 and TRBJ1-2; 8 bases align to TRBD1. The trim removed 3 bases at V and 6 bases at J, leaving 7 bases unmatched. The CDR3 has 14 amino acids. Germline CDR1 SGHRS, CDR2 YFSETQ. The CDR3 coding sequence is TGCGCCAGCAGCTCCGGACAGGGTGATAATGGCTACACCTTC. As protein: CASSSGQGDNGYTF.

Concerning this clone itself: Other DNA sequences from this sample encode an identical CDR3 as well. J is TRBJ1-2 and V is TRBV24-1, with D uncertain. Trimming cost V 3 bases and J 8 bases, with 9 bases left between them. CDR1 and CDR2 from the germline V gene are KGHDR and SFDVKD. The CDR3 totals 12 residues. CDR3 region: CATSDRGYGYTF. In nucleotides, the CDR3 is TGTGCCACCAGTGATAGAGGGTACGGCTACACCTTC.

This chain links TRBV13 with TRBJ1-1; D possibly corresponds to TRBD1 (6 bases). V was trimmed by 7 bases and J by 8 bases, leaving 17 bases between them. The CDR3 has 13 residues. CDR1 and CDR2 from the germline V gene are PRHDT and FYEKMQ (reference sequence). The CDR3 DNA reads TGTGCCAGCACCCGACCTCGACAGGACGAAGCTTTCTTT. This codes for CASTRPRQDEAFF. The full variable domain, completed using reference TRBV13 and TRBJ1-1, is AAGVIQSPRHLIKEKRETATLKCYPIPRHDTVYWYQQGPGQDPQFLISFYEKMQSDKGSIPDRFSAQQFSDYHSELNMSSLELGDSALYFCASTRPRQDEAFFGQGTRLTVV.

Turning to this clone: This sample also contains other DNA sequences that code for the same CDR3. The V and J genes are TRBV4-1 and TRBJ2-7; TRBD1 aligns across 7 bases. CDR3 size: 15 residues. The germline V gene encodes CDR1 MGHRA and CDR2 YSYEKL. J lost 0 bases, V lost 1 base, and 3 bases had no gene match. This CDR3 is CASSQGDSSSYEQYF. DNA of the CDR3: TGCGCCAGCAGCCAAGGGGACAGTAGCTCCTACGAGCAGTACTTC.

The gene calls are TRBV4-1 and TRBJ2-3; 9 nucleotides match TRBD1. V trimming: 1 base; J trimming: 2 bases; junction bases outside the gene matches: 1. The V gene's germline CDR1 is MGHRA and CDR2 YSYEKL. The CDR3 runs to 15 residues. The CDR3 here is CASSQGDRDTDTQYF. As DNA, the CDR3 is TGCGCCAGCAGCCAAGGGGACAGGGACACAGATACGCAGTATTTT.